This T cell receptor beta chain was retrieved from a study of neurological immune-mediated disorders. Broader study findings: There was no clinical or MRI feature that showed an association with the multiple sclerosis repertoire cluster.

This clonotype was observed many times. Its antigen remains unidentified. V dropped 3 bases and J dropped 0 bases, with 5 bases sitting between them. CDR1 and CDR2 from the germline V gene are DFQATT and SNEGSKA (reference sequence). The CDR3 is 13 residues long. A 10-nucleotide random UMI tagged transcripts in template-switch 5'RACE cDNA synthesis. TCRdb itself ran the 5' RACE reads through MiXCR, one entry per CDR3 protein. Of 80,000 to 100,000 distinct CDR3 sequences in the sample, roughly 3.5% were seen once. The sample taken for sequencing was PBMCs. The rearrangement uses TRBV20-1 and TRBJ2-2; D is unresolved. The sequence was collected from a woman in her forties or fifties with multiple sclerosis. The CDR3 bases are TGCAGTGCTAGGCCTACGAACACCGGGGAGCTGTTTTTT. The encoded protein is CSARPTNTGELFF.